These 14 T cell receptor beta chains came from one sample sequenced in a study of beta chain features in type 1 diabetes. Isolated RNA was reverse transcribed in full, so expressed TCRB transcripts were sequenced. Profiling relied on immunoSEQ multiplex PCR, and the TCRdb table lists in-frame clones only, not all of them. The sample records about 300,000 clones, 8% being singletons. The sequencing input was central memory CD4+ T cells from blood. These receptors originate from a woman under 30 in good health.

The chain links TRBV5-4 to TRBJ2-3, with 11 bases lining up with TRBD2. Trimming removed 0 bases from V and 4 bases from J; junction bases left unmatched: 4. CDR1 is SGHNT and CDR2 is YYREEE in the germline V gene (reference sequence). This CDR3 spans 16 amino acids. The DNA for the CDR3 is TGTGCCAGCAGCTTGGCACTAGCGGGAGAATCAGATACGCAGTATTTT. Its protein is CASSLALAGESDTQYF.

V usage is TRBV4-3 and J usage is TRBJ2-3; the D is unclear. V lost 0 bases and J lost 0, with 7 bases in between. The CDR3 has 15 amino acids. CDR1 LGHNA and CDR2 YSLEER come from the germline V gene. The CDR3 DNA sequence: TGCGCCAGCAGCCAAGAGCACCATAGCACAGATACGCAGTATTTT. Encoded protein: CASSQEHHSTDTQYF.

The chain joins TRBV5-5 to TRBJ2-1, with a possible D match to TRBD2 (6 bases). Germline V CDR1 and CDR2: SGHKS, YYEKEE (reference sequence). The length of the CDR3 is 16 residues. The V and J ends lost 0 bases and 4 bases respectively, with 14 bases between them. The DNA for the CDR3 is TGTGCCAGCAGCTTGGCAGGCGGGATCGATTACAATGAGCAGTTCTTC. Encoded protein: CASSLAGGIDYNEQFF.

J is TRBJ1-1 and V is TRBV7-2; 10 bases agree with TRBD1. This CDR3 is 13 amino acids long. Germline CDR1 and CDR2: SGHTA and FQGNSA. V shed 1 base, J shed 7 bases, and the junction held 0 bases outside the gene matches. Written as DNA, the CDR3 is TGTGCCAGCAGCTTAGGGACAGGGGGTGAAGCTTTCTTT. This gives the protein CASSLGTGGEAFF.

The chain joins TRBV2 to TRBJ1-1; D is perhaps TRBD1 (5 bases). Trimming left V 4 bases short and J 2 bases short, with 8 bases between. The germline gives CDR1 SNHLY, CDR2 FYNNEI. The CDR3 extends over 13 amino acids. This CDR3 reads CASSVGGNTEAFF. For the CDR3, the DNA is TGTGCCAGCAGTGTCGGGGGTAACACTGAAGCTTTCTTT.

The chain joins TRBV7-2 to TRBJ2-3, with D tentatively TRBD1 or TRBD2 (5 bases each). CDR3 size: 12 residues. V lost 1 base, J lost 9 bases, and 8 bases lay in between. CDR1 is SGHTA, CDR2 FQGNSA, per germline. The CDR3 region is CASSLGEGTQYF. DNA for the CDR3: TGTGCCAGCAGCTTAGGTGAGGGGACGCAGTATTTT.

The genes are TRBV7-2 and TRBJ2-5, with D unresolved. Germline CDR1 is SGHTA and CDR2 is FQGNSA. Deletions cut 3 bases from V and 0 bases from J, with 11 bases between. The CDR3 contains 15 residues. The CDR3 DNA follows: TGTGCCAGCAGCTTGGCGGCTTCGTACCAAGAGACCCAGTACTTC. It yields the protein CASSLAASYQETQYF.

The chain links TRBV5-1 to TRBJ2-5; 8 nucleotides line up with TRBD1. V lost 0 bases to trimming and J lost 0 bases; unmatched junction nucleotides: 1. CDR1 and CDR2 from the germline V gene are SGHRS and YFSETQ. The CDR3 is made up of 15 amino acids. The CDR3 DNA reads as TGCGCCAGCAGCTTGGGGGACAGGAACCAAGAGACCCAGTACTTC. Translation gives CASSLGDRNQETQYF.

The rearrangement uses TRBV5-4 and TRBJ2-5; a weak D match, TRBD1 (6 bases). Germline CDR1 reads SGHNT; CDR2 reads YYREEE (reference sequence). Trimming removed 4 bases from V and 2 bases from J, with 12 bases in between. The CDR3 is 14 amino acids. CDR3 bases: TGTGCCAGCAGCCTTGGACAGACACAAGAGACCCAGTACTTC. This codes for CASSLGQTQETQYF.

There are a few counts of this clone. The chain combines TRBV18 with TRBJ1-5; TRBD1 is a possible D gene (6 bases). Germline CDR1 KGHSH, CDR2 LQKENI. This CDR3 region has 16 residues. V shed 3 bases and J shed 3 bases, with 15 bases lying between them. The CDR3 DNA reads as TGTGCCAGCTCACCCCGTCCCACAGGGAACAATCAGCCCCAGCATTTT. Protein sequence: CASSPRPTGNNQPQHF. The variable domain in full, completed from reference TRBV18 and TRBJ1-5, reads NAGVMQNPRHLVRRRGQEARLRCSPMKGHSHVYWYRQLPEEGLKFMVYLQKENIIDESGMPKERFSAEFPKEGPSILRIQQVVRGDSAAYFCASSPRPTGNNQPQHFGDGTRLSIL.

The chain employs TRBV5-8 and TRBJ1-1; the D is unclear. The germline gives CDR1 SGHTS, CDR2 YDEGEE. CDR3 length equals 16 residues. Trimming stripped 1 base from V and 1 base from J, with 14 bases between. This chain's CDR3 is CASSLRAGTPNTEAFF. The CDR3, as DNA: TGTGCCAGCAGCTTGAGGGCGGGCACCCCGAACACTGAAGCTTTCTTT.

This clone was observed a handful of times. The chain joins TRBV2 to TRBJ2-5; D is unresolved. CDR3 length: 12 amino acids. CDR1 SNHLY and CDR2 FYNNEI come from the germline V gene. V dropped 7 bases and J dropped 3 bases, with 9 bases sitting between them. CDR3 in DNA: TGTGCCAGCACCCGCAGCGAAGAGACCCAGTACTTC. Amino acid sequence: CASTRSEETQYF.

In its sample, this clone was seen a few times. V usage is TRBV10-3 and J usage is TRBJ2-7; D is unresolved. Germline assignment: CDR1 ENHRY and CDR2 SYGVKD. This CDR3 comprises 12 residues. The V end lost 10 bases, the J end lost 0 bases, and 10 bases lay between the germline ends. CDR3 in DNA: TGTGCCACACACAGTGGCTCCTACGAGCAGTACTTC. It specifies CATHSGSYEQYF.

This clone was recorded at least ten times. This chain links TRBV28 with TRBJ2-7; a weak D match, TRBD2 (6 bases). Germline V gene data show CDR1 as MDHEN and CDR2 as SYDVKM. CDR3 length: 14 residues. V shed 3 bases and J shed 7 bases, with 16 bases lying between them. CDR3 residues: CASSFGSRGKEQYV. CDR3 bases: TGTGCCAGCAGTTTTGGGAGTCGGGGGAAAGAGCAGTACGTC.